One TCR beta chain is described in this entry. This sample stems from a study of tumor-infiltrating lymphocytes in primary liver carcinoma. Looking at the study overall: Ages ranged from 30 to 69, with HCC or mixed HCC-cholangiocarcinoma. T1-T3 N0M0 was the stage of the tumors, which were about 4.2 to 11 cm across. Sample yields, roughly 3.65 to 8 million productive TCRbeta reads, were similar across the tissue types.

CDR3 length equals 13 residues. Trimming pared 7 bases from V and 0 bases from J, leaving 12 bases between. Germline CDR1 and CDR2: SQVTM and ANQGSEA. Germline DNA was extracted alongside blood RNA, which was obtained from unsorted whole blood. TCR beta cDNA was prepared out of 450 to 500 ng total RNA by means of a constant-region primer. Three nested multiplex PCR rounds, a slightly modified ARM-PCR, produced the libraries for TCR beta. Primers for the first two PCR rounds were TRBV1-TRBV30 forward primers and a C-beta reverse primer (about 10 cycles per round). TCRdb called the multiplex PCR reads again in MiXCR, with one record for every CDR3 protein. The table lists around 330,000 distinct CDR3 sequences, about 62% of them singletons.

The chain combines TRBV29-1 with TRBJ1-1; D remains unclear. Input material: peripheral blood. The TCR sequence derives from a man aged 40-49 years with primary liver carcinoma and hepatitis B virus infection. CDR3 sequence (DNA): TGCAGCGCCGGATACTGGCTGAACACTGAAGCTTTCTTT. Amino acid sequence: CSAGYWLNTEAFF.